This is a list of T cell receptor beta chains from one sample in a study of cytomegalovirus exposure and HLA in healthy donors. Produced via immunoSEQ multiplex PCR; TCRdb's table is partial and in-frame only. The repertoire includes over 80,000 clones, approximately 70% of them detected once, and roughly 3.6% sits in the top ten. Sequencing was performed on PBMCs. The receptors were sampled from a man aged 35 to 55 in good health and CMV-seronegative. CDR3s include the opening cysteine and the closing phenylalanine or tryptophan. A D gene is named only where the DNA matches it firmly. Size values are once, few and many counts, or a class for expanded clones, and some rows have none.

CDR3nt,CDR3aa,d_gene,j_gene,abundance,v_gene
TGCGCCAGCAGCGGGGACAGCCTCGTTGGGGCCAACGTCCTGACTTTC,CASSGDSLVGANVLTF,TRBD1,TRBJ2-6,NA,TRBV5-1
TGTGCCAGCAGCTCGACTCGGGGACTCGGGTCAGATACGCAGTATTTT,CASSSTRGLGSDTQYF,NA,TRBJ2-3,once,TRBV5-4
TGCGCCAGCAGCCGAGGACAGGTCCGCACTGGGGGCTACACCTTC,CASSRGQVRTGGYTF,TRBD1,TRBJ1-2,few,TRBV4-1
TGTGCCAGCCTCACTAGCGGGGGTTTCAACGAGCAGTACTTC,CASLTSGGFNEQYF,TRBD2,TRBJ2-7,NA,TRBV28
TGCGCCACCCAAAAAGGAGGATTCACAGATACGCAGTATTTT,CATQKGGFTDTQYF,NA,TRBJ2-3,NA,TRBV5-1
TGCGCCAGCAGCTTGACTAGCGGGGCCGGGGAGCAGTACTTC,CASSLTSGAGEQYF,TRBD2,TRBJ2-7,NA,TRBV5-1
TGTGCCAGCAGCCTAGGACAGGCCTACACTGAAGCTTTCTTT,CASSLGQAYTEAFF,TRBD1,TRBJ1-1,NA,TRBV7-6
TGTGCCAGCCAGGGAACTACTAATGAAAAACTGTTTTTT,CASQGTTNEKLFF,NA,TRBJ1-4,few,TRBV6-1
TGTGCCAGCAGTAATTCCATCTCCTACGAGCAGTACTTC,CASSNSISYEQYF,NA,TRBJ2-7,NA,TRBV28
TGTGCCAGCAGCCCCTACTACGAGCAGTACTTC,CASSPYYEQYF,NA,TRBJ2-7,NA,TRBV28
TGTGCCAGCAGCGCCGGGGCGGAGGGAAATTCACCCCTCCACTTT,CASSAGAEGNSPLHF,NA,TRBJ1-6,NA,TRBV28
TGTGCCAGCAGCTTTAACAGGTCGCGTGAGACCCAGTACTTC,CASSFNRSRETQYF,NA,TRBJ2-5,NA,TRBV7-3
TGTGCCATCAGGACACCGTACAATGAGCAGTTCTTC,CAIRTPYNEQFF,NA,TRBJ2-1,few,TRBV10-3
TGTGCCAGCAGCCAAGATGGGAGGGGCCATGGCTACACCTTC,CASSQDGRGHGYTF,NA,TRBJ1-2,NA,TRBV4-2
TGTGCCAGCAGCTTAGGCCCCCAGGGTGCCTACGAGCAGTACTTC,CASSLGPQGAYEQYF,NA,TRBJ2-7,once,TRBV11-3
TGTGCCAGCAGCGGACAGGGGGCCTTCGGCTACACCTTC,CASSGQGAFGYTF,TRBD1,TRBJ1-2,NA,TRBV7-9
TGTGCCACCAGCAGGACAGGGGGCGCCGGGGAAAAACTGTTTTTT,CATSRTGGAGEKLFF,TRBD1,TRBJ1-4,NA,TRBV15
TGTGCCAGCAGCGTAGCTTGGGGCGGGGGGGCTCATGAGCAGTTCTTC,CASSVAWGGGAHEQFF,TRBD2,TRBJ2-1,NA,TRBV9
TGTGCCAGCAGCCTACTCGGGGTAACCTACAATGAGCAGTTCTTC,CASSLLGVTYNEQFF,NA,TRBJ2-1,few,TRBV7-9